Reported below is one TCR beta chain. What it binds is not known. The sample comes from a study of CD8+ T cells in alopecia areata. Looking at the study overall: Treated patients were given 5 to 10 mg oral tofacitinib twice daily. Disease severity was quantified as SALT score of affected scalp area. The study, taken as a whole, reports: Tofacitinib produced a significant decrease in scalp clonality and in expanded CD8+ clones among the top 100.

The sample's treatment: oral pan-JAK inhibitor, 5-10 mg twice daily. The V end was cut by 8 bases, the J end by 6 bases, with 14 bases between. CDR1 is SNHLY, CDR2 FYNNEI, per germline. The CDR3 consists of 13 residues. Extracted RNA was reverse transcribed into cDNA, the sequencing template. TCRdb's copy holds only in-frame clones and misses some; the assay was immunoSEQ multiplex PCR. The sample lists approximately 190,000 clones; 58% were seen once. The clonotype was recovered from a human donor with alopecia areata. V is TRBV2 and J is TRBJ1-5; D not certain. Specimen: CD4+ T cells sorted from blood, collected at week 24, from a patient treated with tofacitinib. The CDR3 sequence: CASGGGEGQPQHF. Written as DNA, the CDR3 is TGTGCCAGCGGCGGCGGGGAGGGTCAGCCCCAGCATTTT.